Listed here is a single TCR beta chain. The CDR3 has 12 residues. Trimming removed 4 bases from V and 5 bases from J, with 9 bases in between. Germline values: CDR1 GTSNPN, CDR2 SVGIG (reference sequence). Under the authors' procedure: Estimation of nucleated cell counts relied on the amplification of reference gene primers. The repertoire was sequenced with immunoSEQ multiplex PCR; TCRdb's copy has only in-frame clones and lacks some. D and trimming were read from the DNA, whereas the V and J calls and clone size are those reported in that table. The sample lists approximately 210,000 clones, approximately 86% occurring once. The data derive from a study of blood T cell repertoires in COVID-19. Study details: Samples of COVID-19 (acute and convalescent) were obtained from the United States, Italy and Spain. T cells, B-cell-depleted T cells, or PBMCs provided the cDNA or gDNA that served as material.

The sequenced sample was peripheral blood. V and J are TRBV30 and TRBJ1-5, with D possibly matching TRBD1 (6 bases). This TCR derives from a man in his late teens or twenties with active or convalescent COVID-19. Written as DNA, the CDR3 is TGTGCCTGGAAACAGGGAGATCAGCCCCAGCATTTT. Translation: CAWKQGDQPQHF.